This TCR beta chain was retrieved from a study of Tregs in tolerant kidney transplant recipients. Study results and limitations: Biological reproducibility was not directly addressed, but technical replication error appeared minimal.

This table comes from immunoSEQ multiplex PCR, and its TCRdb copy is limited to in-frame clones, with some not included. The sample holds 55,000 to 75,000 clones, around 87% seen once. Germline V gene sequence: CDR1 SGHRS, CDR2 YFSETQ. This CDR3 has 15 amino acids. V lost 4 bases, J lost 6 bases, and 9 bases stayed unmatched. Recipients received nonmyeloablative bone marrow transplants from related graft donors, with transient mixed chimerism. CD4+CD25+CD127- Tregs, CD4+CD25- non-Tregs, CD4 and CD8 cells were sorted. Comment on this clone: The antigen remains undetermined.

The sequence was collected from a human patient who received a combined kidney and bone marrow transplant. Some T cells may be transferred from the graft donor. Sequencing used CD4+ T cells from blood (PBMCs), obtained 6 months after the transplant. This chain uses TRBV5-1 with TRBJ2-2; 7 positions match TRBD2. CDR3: CASSPPSGVSGELFF. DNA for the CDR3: TGCGCCAGCAGCCCCCCTAGCGGAGTGTCCGGGGAGCTGTTTTTT.